The 3 T cell receptor beta chains given below trace back to one sample, sequenced in a study of shared clonotypes between healthy human individuals (dated by TCRdb to between 2020 and 2021). Library preparation used the immunoSEQ multiplex PCR assay. The source is immuneACCESS, and TCRdb retained only in-frame sequences with V and J called. Part of the clones is not carried over; for the studies checked, unresolved V genes explain less than half of this, and the remainder is unexplained. For this sample there are under 1,100,000 clones; about 74% appear just once. The ten largest make up approximately 1.5% of the sample. Input material: memory CD4+ T cells sorted from blood. This specimen's cell subset or site label, interpreted: CD45RA-negative fraction. Receptors were obtained from a man between 18 and 35 years old in good health.

A few counts support this clone. The V call is TRBV19, the J call TRBJ2-3; D gene ambiguous. V lost 4 bases to trimming and J lost 9 bases, with 14 bases between them. Per germline, CDR1 LNHDA and CDR2 SQIVND (reference sequence). CDR3 length: 13 residues. CDR3 in amino acids: CASSTQDGDTQYF. The CDR3 region has the DNA TGTGCCAGTAGTACCCAGGACGGCGACACGCAGTATTTT.

The CDR3 nucleotides read TGTGCCAGCAGCCCGCGACTAGCGGGAGGATGGCAGTACTTC. Translated, it gives CASSPRLAGGWQYF. The chain combines TRBV13 with TRBJ2-7; 13 bases are shared with TRBD2. Germline V CDR1 and CDR2: PRHDT, FYEKMQ (reference sequence). The CDR3 consists of 14 residues. Trimming took 5 bases from V and 9 from J; bases not matched to a gene: 7.

This clone was counted a single time. This chain joins TRBV18 and TRBJ2-7; D possibly corresponds to TRBD2 (6 bases). The germline V and J ends were trimmed by 3 bases and 0 bases, with 12 bases remaining between them. CDR1 is KGHSH and CDR2 is LQKENI in the germline V gene. The CDR3 consists of 15 residues. In DNA form, the CDR3 reads TGTGCCAGCTCACCGTCGGACGGGAGCTCCTACGAGCAGTACTTC. The encoded protein is CASSPSDGSSYEQYF.